The 27 T cell receptor beta chains presented below share a single source sample, sequenced in a study of Graves' ophthalmopathy and Graves' hyperthyroidism. For repertoire sequencing, the TCR beta CDR3 regions were amplified from RNA transcripts. First-round RT-PCR used HTBI primers; second-round multiplex PCR followed. TCRdb itself ran the multiplex PCR reads through MiXCR, one entry per CDR3 protein. This sample has more than 1,000,000 distinct CDR3 sequences, with 36% found just once. The sequenced sample was peripheral blood or thyroid tissue (not recorded which). These receptors originate from an adult man with Graves' hyperthyroidism.

This clonotype was seen at least ten times. The V call is TRBV15, the J call TRBJ2-5, with D hard to call. The CDR3 totals 11 residues. V was clipped by 0 bases and J by 5 bases, with 1 base between them. Germline-derived CDR1 and CDR2 are LNHNV and YYDKDF (reference sequence). CDR3 residues: CATSREETQYF. As DNA, the CDR3 is TGTGCCACCAGCAGAGAGGAGACCCAGTACTTC.

The V and J genes are TRBV29-1 and TRBJ2-6, with D uncertain. The CDR3 length is 14 residues. Trimming stripped 4 bases from V and 4 bases from J, with 11 bases between. Germline V gene lookup returns CDR1 SQVTM and CDR2 ANQGSEA. The CDR3 DNA reads as TGCAGCGTTGTGGGCAGAGCGGGGGCCAACGTCCTGACTTTC. Its translation: CSVVGRAGANVLTF.

At least ten counts were recorded for this clonotype. This chain links TRBV6-5 with TRBJ1-1, with a possible D match to TRBD1 (5 bases). The V gene's germline CDR1 is MNHEY and CDR2 SVGAGI. The CDR3 has 14 residues. Trimming pared 6 bases from V and 6 bases from J, leaving 17 bases between. For the CDR3, the DNA is TGTGCCAGCAGAAAAATACTGGGACCGCCTGAAGCTTTCTTT. Protein product: CASRKILGPPEAFF.

About this clonotype itself: A much larger clone differs by one base, so this may be a read error. The CDR3 loop reads CASSPVGGNTEALF. CDR3 sequence (DNA): TGTGCCAGCAGCCCGGTGGGGGGTAACACTGAAGCTCTCTTT. The chain joins TRBV7-9 to TRBJ1-1, with D possibly being TRBD1 (5 bases). The CDR3 is 14 residues long. Germline V gene lookup returns CDR1 SEHNR and CDR2 FQNEAQ (reference sequence).

This clonotype was seen ten or more times. The CDR3 reads CSVSRGRNGELFF. The DNA for the CDR3 is TGCAGCGTGAGCAGGGGGCGAAACGGGGAGCTGTTTTTT. This rearrangement joins TRBV29-1 to TRBJ2-2, with 8 bases identical to TRBD1. This CDR3 is built from 13 residues. Germline V lookup: CDR1 SQVTM, CDR2 ANQGSEA. V trimming: 6 bases; J trimming: 7 bases; junction bases outside the gene matches: 7.

This clonotype was seen many times. This rearrangement joins TRBV7-2 to TRBJ2-5; TRBD2 aligns across 11 bases. Germline V gene lookup returns CDR1 SGHTA and CDR2 FQGNSA. Germline trimming cut 1 base from V and 5 bases from J; bases unmatched to any gene: 3. The CDR3 spans 15 residues. The CDR3 DNA reads as TGTGCCAGCAGCTTAGTAGCGGGGGGGCTTGAGACCCAGTACTTC. Translated, it gives CASSLVAGGLETQYF.

A single count supports this clonotype. The rearrangement joins TRBV7-2 to TRBJ1-6; possible D gene TRBD1, 6 bases. The germline CDR1 and CDR2 sequences are SGHTA and FQGNSA. The CDR3 is made up of 14 amino acids. The ends were cut back, 5 bases at V and 10 bases at J, with 15 bases in the middle. The CDR3 DNA follows: TGTGCCAGCAGCCCCCATCAGGGGAGGTCACCCCTCCACTTT. It is translated as CASSPHQGRSPLHF.

This clonotype was seen repeatedly, ten times or more. The J gene is TRBJ1-5, the V gene TRBV7-9; a possible D gene is TRBD1 (5 bases). V was trimmed by 5 bases and J by 0 bases, leaving 14 bases between them. This CDR3 contains 16 residues. From germline, CDR1 is SEHNR and CDR2 FQNEAQ (reference sequence). The chain's CDR3 is CASSPGGLHSNQPQHF. For the CDR3, the DNA is TGTGCCAGCAGCCCGGGGGGTCTTCATAGCAATCAGCCCCAGCATTTT. The whole variable domain, filled in from reference TRBV7-9 and TRBJ1-5, reads DTGVSQNPRHKITKRGQNVTFRCDPISEHNRLYWYRQTLGQGPEFLTYFQNEAQLEKSRLLSDRFSAERPKGSFSTLEIQRTEQGDSAMYLCASSPGGLHSNQPQHFGDGTRLSIL.

This clonotype was picked up a small number of times. The V and J genes are TRBV10-3 and TRBJ1-2; D gene uncertain. Between the trimmed V and J ends, which lost 8 bases and 5 bases, there was a span of 9 bases. The CDR3 extends over 11 amino acids. From germline, CDR1 is ENHRY and CDR2 SYGVKD. Written as DNA, the CDR3 is TGTGCCATCGGCGTGGGTTATGGCTACACCTTC. It codes for CAIGVGYGYTF.

This clonotype was detected only a few times. The gene calls are TRBV5-1 and TRBJ2-5, with D perhaps matching TRBD1 (5 bases). V shed 2 bases and J shed 2 bases, with 28 bases lying between them. This CDR3 spans 20 amino acids. Germline V gene data show CDR1 as SGHRS and CDR2 as YFSETQ. As DNA, the CDR3 is TGCGCCAGCAGCTTCGGAATGGGGCAGGTCTCCATCAGGACGCAAGAGACCCAGTACTTC. This gives the protein CASSFGMGQVSIRTQETQYF.

This clonotype was observed a few times. V usage is TRBV4-1 and J usage is TRBJ2-7, with 8 bases identical to TRBD1. This CDR3 region has 14 residues. CDR1 MGHRA and CDR2 YSYEKL come from the germline V gene. After removal of 4 bases from V and 5 bases from J, the junction contained 7 bases not matched to a gene. Here the CDR3 reads CASSLTGGPDEQYF. The CDR3 nucleotides are TGCGCCAGCAGCCTAACAGGGGGTCCGGACGAGCAGTACTTC.

Turning to this clonotype: At one boundary the junction diverges from the germline segment, which might be a read error. The rearrangement joins TRBV18 to TRBJ1-1, with a tentative D call TRBD1 (6 bases). There are 14 residues in the CDR3. CDR1 is KGHSH and CDR2 is LQKENI in the germline V gene. The CDR3 spells CASSPGGRSSEAFF. DNA of the CDR3: TGTGCCAGCTCACCAGGGGGCCGGAGCTCTGAGGCTTTCTTT.

This clonotype was detected ten times or more. The rearrangement uses TRBV16 and TRBJ1-6; D gene uncertain. The CDR3 has 13 residues. The V gene's germline CDR1 is KGHSY and CDR2 FQNENV. The ends were cut back, 2 bases at V and 10 bases at J, with 9 bases in the middle. The CDR3 is CASSQGNESPLHF. In DNA form, the CDR3 reads TGTGCCAGCAGCCAAGGCAATGAATCACCCCTCCACTTT.

To note about this clonotype: One base away lies a much larger clone, so this may be a sequencing read error. The chain has TRBV9 and TRBJ1-4; D ambiguous. The germline gives CDR1 SGDLS, CDR2 YYNGEE. This CDR3 has 14 amino acids. The CDR3 sequence is CASSTGNRGEKLFF. As DNA, the CDR3 is TGCGCCAGCAGCACGGGCAACCGAGGGGAAAAACTGTTTTTT.

At least ten counts were recorded for this clonotype. The chain has TRBV2 and TRBJ1-2, with 8 bases matching TRBD1. V gave up 9 bases and J gave up 7 bases; unmatched junction bases: 7. In germline, CDR1 is SNHLY, CDR2 FYNNEI. The CDR3 has 12 amino acids. The CDR3 loop reads CARSDRDGGYTF. CDR3 bases: TGTGCCAGATCGGACAGGGACGGTGGCTACACCTTC.

This clonotype was recorded only once. A much larger clone lies one base from this, so it may be a read error. This rearrangement joins TRBV20-1 to TRBJ1-1, with D possibly TRBD1 on 5 matching bases. This CDR3 is built from 14 residues. Trimming removed 1 base from V and 4 bases from J, with 13 bases in between. The germline CDR1 and CDR2 sequences are DFQATT and SNEGSKA (reference sequence). In DNA form, the CDR3 reads TGCAGTGCTAGAGTGGGGGGTTTAAGCACTGAAGCTTTCTTT. Its translation is CSARVGGLSTEAFF.

This clonotype came up many times. The rearrangement joins TRBV29-1 to TRBJ2-7; the match to TRBD1 covers 7 bases. The CDR3 loop spans 12 amino acids. V lost 4 bases to trimming and J lost 2 bases; unmatched junction nucleotides: 2. CDR1 is SQVTM, CDR2 ANQGSEA, per germline. The CDR3 is CSVGTGPYEQYF. The DNA for the CDR3 is TGCAGCGTTGGGACAGGACCCTACGAGCAGTACTTC.

This clonotype was seen at least ten times. The chain has TRBV24-1 and TRBJ2-5, with 7 bases that match TRBD1. The CDR3 loop spans 15 amino acids. Germline assignment: CDR1 KGHDR and CDR2 SFDVKD. After removal of 0 bases from V and 1 base from J, the junction contained 1 base not matched to a gene. Here the CDR3 reads CATSDLGDSQETQYF. CDR3 in DNA: TGTGCCACCAGTGATTTGGGGGACAGCCAAGAGACCCAGTACTTC.

This clonotype was picked up a small number of times. In DNA, the CDR3 is TGTGCCAGCAGAGGACTAGCGGACTACGAGCAGTACTTC. Protein: CASRGLADYEQYF. The genes are TRBV6-5 and TRBJ2-7; 10 bases match TRBD2. The CDR3 runs 13 residues. Germline trimming cut 6 bases from V and 3 bases from J; bases unmatched to any gene: 2. The germline CDR1 and CDR2 sequences are MNHEY and SVGAGI.

The CDR3 DNA reads as TGCAGTGCTCAAGAGTGGAACAGGGGGCACGAGCAGTACTTC. Protein: CSAQEWNRGHEQYF. The chain couples TRBV20-1 to TRBJ2-7; 9 nucleotides align to TRBD1. Germline trimming cut 5 bases from V and 5 bases from J; bases unmatched to any gene: 10. This CDR3 has 14 residues. The germline CDR1 and CDR2 sequences are DFQATT and SNEGSKA (reference sequence).

The chain employs TRBV12-3 or TRBV12-4 and TRBJ1-1, with 11 nucleotides matching TRBD1. V lost 6 bases, J lost 1 base, and 10 bases stayed unmatched. This CDR3 spans 17 amino acids. The CDR3 is CASSGPGTGGRNTEAFF. For the CDR3, the DNA is TGTGCCAGCAGCGGTCCCGGGACAGGGGGTAGGAACACTGAAGCTTTCTTT.

This clonotype appeared many times. The rearrangement uses TRBV19 and TRBJ1-6, with 9 positions matching TRBD1. Trimming at V came to 6 bases and at J to 7 bases, leaving 4 bases not matched to a gene. The CDR3 length is 14 residues. Germline loops: CDR1 LNHDA, CDR2 SQIVND (reference sequence). For the CDR3, the DNA is TGTGCCAGTAGGGGACAGGGTTGGAATTCACCCCTCCACTTT. Translating it yields CASRGQGWNSPLHF.

The gene calls are TRBV10-3 and TRBJ2-5; 13 bases line up with TRBD2. This CDR3 region has 16 residues. From germline, CDR1 is ENHRY and CDR2 SYGVKD. Trimming removed 6 bases from V and 5 bases from J; junction bases left unmatched: 9. The CDR3 here is CAIRDTSGGAEETQYF. The DNA for the CDR3 is TGTGCCATCAGAGACACTAGCGGGGGGGCAGAGGAGACCCAGTACTTC.

This chain uses TRBV7-3 with TRBJ1-1; D might be TRBD1 (6 bases). This CDR3 region has 17 residues. Germline assignment: CDR1 SGHTA and CDR2 FQGTGA. Between the trimmed V and J ends, which lost 2 bases and 3 bases, there was a span of 19 bases. CDR3 nucleotide sequence: TGTGCCAGCAGCTTAGGGTTGCGGGGGGCAAGAGACACTGAAGCTTTCTTT. It yields the protein CASSLGLRGARDTEAFF. Combining the CDR3 with reference TRBV7-3 and TRBJ1-1 gives the whole variable domain GAGVSQTPSNKVTEKGKYVELRCDPISGHTALYWYRQSLGQGPEFLIYFQGTGAADDSGLPNDRFFAVRPEGSVSTLKIQRTERGDSAVYLCASSLGLRGARDTEAFFGQGTRLTVV.

This clonotype was seen more than once but under ten times. The chain links TRBV19 to TRBJ2-2; the D is unclear. The germline V and J ends were trimmed by 10 bases and 0 bases, with 15 bases remaining between them. CDR3 length: 15 residues. The V gene's germline CDR1 is LNHDA and CDR2 SQIVND (reference sequence). The CDR3 coding sequence is TGTGCCACACCCGCCAAAAACGCGAACACCGGGGAGCTGTTTTTT. This encodes CATPAKNANTGELFF.

This clonotype was observed many times. The chain combines TRBV9 with TRBJ2-5; a possible D gene is TRBD1 (6 bases). CDR3 length: 17 residues. Germline V gives CDR1 SGDLS, CDR2 YYNGEE. The V end was cut by 4 bases, the J end by 7 bases, with 26 bases between. The CDR3 DNA sequence: TGTGCCAGCAGCCCCCGGAGGACAGCCCCATCGCCAAGGACCCAGTACTTC. Protein: CASSPRRTAPSPRTQYF.

The chain joins TRBV5-5 to TRBJ2-5; D unclear. Germline loops: CDR1 SGHKS, CDR2 YYEKEE (reference sequence). This CDR3 comprises 14 residues. Trimming took off 1 base at V and 3 bases at J, with 10 bases between the two ends. CDR3 region: CASSLRQAKETQYF. DNA of the CDR3: TGTGCCAGCAGCTTGCGACAAGCCAAAGAGACCCAGTACTTC.